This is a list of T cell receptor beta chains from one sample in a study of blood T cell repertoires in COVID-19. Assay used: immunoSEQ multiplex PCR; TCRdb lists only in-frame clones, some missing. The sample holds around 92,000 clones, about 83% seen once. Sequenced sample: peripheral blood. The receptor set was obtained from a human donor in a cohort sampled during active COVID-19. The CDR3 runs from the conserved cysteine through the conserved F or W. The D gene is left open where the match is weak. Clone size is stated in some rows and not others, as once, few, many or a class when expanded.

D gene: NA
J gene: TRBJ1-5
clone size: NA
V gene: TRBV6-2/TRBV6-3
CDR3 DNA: TGTGCCAGCAGTTACTCGATCAGTTCCAATCAGCCCCAGCATTTT
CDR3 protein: CASSYSISSNQPQHF

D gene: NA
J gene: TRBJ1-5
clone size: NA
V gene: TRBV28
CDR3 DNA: TGTGCCAGCAGTGGCGGGGGTAGCAATCAGCCCCAGCATTTT
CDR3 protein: CASSGGGSNQPQHF

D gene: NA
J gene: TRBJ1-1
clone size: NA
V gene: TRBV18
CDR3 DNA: TGTGCCAGCTCACCACCGGCAGGGGTGGGGGCTGAAGCTTTCTTT
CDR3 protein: CASSPPAGVGAEAFF

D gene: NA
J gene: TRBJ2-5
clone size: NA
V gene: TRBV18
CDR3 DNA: TGTGCCAGCTCACCAGAGGTCCAAGAGACCCAGTACTTC
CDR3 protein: CASSPEVQETQYF

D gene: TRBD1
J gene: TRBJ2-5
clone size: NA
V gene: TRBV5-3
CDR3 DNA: TGTGCCAGAAGCTTGTTAAGGGGGCCCCAAGAGACCCAGTACTTC
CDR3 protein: CARSLLRGPQETQYF

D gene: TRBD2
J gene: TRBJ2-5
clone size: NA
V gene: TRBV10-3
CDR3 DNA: TGTGCCATCAGTGATAGGCGGGAGGTCCAGGAGACCCAGTACTTC
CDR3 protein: CAISDRREVQETQYF

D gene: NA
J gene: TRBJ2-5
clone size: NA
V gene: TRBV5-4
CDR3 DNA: TGTGCCAGCAGCCTTCCCTATAGCGGACAAGAGACCCAGTACTTC
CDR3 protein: CASSLPYSGQETQYF

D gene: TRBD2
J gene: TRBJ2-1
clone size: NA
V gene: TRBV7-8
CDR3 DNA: TGTGCCAGCAGCTTAGGAGCGGGAGCAGTACGGTCCTACAATGAGCAGTTCTTC
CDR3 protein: CASSLGAGAVRSYNEQFF

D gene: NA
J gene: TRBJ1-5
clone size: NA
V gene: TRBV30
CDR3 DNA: TGTGCCTGGAGTGTAGGCAGGGTCAATCAGCCCCAGCATTTT
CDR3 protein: CAWSVGRVNQPQHF

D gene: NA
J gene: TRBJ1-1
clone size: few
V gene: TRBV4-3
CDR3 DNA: TGCGCCAGCGGCTCTTTGGGGGGCACTGAAGCTTTCTTT
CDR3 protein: CASGSLGGTEAFF

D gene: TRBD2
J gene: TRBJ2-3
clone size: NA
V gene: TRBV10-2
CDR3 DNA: TGCGCCAGCAGTGAGCCGGGACTAGCGGGGGGTAGCACAGATACGCAGTATTTT
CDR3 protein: CASSEPGLAGGSTDTQYF

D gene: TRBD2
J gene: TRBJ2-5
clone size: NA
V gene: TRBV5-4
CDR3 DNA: TGTGCCAGCAGCTTCCGTAGCGGGAGCGGGGAGACCCAGTACTTC
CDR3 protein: CASSFRSGSGETQYF

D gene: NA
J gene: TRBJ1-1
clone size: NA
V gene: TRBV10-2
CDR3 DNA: TGCGCCAGCAAGTTTCTGGGGGGAGACACTGAAGCTTTCTTT
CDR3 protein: CASKFLGGDTEAFF

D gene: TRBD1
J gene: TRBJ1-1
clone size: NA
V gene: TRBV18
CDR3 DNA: TGTGCCAGCTCACCGACAGGGGCTAACACTGAAGCTTTCTTT
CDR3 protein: CASSPTGANTEAFF

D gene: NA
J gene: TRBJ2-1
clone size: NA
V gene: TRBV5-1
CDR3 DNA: TGCGCCAGCAGCTGGTCACAGGGACCGGATGAGCAGTTCTTC
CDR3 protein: CASSWSQGPDEQFF

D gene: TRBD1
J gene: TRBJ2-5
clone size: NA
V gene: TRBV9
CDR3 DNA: TGTGCCAGCAGCGCGACAGGGGGCGCGGAGACCCAGTACTTC
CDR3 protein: CASSATGGAETQYF

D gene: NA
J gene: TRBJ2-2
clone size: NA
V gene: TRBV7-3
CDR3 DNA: TGTGCCAGCAGCCCCAGACCAGGGTATGGCGGGGAGCTGTTTTTT
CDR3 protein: CASSPRPGYGGELFF

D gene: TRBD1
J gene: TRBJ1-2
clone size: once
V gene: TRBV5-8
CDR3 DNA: TGTGCCAGCAGCTTCGGACAGGCATCCCCCTATGGCTACACCTTC
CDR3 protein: CASSFGQASPYGYTF

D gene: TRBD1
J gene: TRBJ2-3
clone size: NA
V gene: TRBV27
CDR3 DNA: TGTGCCAGCAGTACCCGACAGGGATCAGATACGCAGTATTTT
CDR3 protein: CASSTRQGSDTQYF

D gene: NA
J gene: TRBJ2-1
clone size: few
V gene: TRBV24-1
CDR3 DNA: TGTGCCACCACCGGAGGGCCTCCCGACGGCAATGAGCAGTTCTTC
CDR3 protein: CATTGGPPDGNEQFF

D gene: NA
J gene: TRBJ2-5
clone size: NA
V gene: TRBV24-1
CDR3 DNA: TGTGCCACCAGTACCGGGGGCCAAGAGACCCAGTACTTC
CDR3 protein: CATSTGGQETQYF

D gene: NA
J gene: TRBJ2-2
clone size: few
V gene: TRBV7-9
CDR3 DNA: TGTGCCAGCAGCCCCGGACTGTCGGGCACCGGGGAGCTGTTTTTT
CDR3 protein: CASSPGLSGTGELFF

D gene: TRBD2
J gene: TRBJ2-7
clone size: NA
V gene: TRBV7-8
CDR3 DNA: TGTGCCAGCAGCTTAGCTCAGGGACTAGCCTACGAGCAGTACTTC
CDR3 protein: CASSLAQGLAYEQYF

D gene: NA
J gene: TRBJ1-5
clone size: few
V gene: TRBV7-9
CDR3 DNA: TGTGCCAGCAGCTTTGGGGGGAATCAGCCCCAGCATTTT
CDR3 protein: CASSFGGNQPQHF

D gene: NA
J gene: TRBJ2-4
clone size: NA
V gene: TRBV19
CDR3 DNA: TGTGCCAGTAGTATAGCCTTGGGAGGATACCAAAACATTCAGTACTTC
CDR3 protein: CASSIALGGYQNIQYF

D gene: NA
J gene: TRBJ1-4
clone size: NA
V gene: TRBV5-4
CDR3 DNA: TGTGCCAGCAGCCCCCCAGGGACAACTAATGAAAAACTGTTTTTT
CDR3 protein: CASSPPGTTNEKLFF

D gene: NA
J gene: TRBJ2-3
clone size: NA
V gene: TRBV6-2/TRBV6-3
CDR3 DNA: TGTGCCAGCAGTCCGACAAGGCGGGTGACAGATACGCAGTATTTT
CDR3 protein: CASSPTRRVTDTQYF

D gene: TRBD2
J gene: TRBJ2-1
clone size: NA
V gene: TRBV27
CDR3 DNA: TGTGCCAGCAGTTTGGGCGGGACTAGCGGGAGGGTGGGGCAGTTCTTC
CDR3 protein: CASSLGGTSGRVGQFF

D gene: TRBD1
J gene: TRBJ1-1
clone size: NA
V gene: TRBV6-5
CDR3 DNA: TGTGCCAGCAGTTCCTTTGGACAGGGAAACACTGAAGCTTTCTTT
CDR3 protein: CASSSFGQGNTEAFF

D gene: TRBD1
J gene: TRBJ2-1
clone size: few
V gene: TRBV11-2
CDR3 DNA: TGTGCCAGCAGCGGGGACAGCGAGCAGTTCTTC
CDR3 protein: CASSGDSEQFF

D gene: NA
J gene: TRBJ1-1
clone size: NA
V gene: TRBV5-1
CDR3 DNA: TGCGCCAGCAGCTTGTCAACCAGGAACACTGAAGCTTTCTTT
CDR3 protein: CASSLSTRNTEAFF

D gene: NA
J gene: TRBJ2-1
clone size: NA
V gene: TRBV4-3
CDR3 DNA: TGCGCCAGCAGCCTCCTTTTAGGGAGCGATGAGCAGTTCTTC
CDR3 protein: CASSLLLGSDEQFF

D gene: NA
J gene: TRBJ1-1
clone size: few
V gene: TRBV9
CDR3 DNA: TGTGCCAGCAGCGCCTCACCTGGGCGCACTGAAGCTTTCTTT
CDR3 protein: CASSASPGRTEAFF

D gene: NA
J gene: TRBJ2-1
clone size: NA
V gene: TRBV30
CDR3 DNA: TGTGCCTGGAGTGTAGGCACAGGCTACAATGAGCAGTTCTTC
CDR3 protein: CAWSVGTGYNEQFF

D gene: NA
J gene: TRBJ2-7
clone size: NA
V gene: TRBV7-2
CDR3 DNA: TGTGCCAGCAGCCTAGAGCCGGGAGACTCCTACGAGCAGTACTTC
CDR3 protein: CASSLEPGDSYEQYF

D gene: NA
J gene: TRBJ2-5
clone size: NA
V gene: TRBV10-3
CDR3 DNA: TGTGCCATCAGTGTGACAGGTCAAGAGACCCAGTACTTC
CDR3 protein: CAISVTGQETQYF

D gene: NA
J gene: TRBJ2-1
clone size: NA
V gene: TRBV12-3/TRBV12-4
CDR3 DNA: TGTGCCAGCAGTTTTAGGGGCTACAATGAGCAGTTCTTC
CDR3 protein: CASSFRGYNEQFF

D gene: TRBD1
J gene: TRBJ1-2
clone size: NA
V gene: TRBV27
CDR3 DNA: TGTGCCAGCAGTTTACGCCTACCTACAGGGGGCCAGGGCTACACCTTC
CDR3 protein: CASSLRLPTGGQGYTF

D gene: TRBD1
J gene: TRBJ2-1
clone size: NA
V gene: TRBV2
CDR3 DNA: TGTGCCAGCACGCAAGACAGGGGGGTGAATGAGCAGTTCTTC
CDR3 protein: CASTQDRGVNEQFF

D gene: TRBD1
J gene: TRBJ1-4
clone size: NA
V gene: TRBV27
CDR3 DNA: TGTGCCAGCAGTCCATTTCAGGGGGGTCAGGAAAAACTGTTTTTT
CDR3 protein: CASSPFQGGQEKLFF

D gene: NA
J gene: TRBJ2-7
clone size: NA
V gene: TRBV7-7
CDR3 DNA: TGTGCCAGCAGCCCTGACATCGGCTCCTACGAGCAGTACTTC
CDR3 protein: CASSPDIGSYEQYF

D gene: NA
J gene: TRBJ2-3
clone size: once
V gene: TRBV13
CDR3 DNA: TGTGCCAGCAGCTTGGAAGGACCGGGGGATACGCAGTATTTT
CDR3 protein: CASSLEGPGDTQYF

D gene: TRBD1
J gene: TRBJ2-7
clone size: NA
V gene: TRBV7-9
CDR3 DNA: TGTGCCAGCAGCAACCCCCGGGACAGGGTGACCAGCTCCTACGAGCAGTACTTC
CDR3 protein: CASSNPRDRVTSSYEQYF

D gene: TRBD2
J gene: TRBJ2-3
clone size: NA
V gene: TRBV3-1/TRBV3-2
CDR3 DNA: TGTGCCAGCAGCCTGTCCGGGACTAGTAGAGATACGCAGTATTTT
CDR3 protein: CASSLSGTSRDTQYF

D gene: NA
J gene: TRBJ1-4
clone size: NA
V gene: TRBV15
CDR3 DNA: TGTGCCACCAGCAGAGGGTTCTTACCCGGGGGGGATGAAAAACTGTTTTTT
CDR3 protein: CATSRGFLPGGDEKLFF

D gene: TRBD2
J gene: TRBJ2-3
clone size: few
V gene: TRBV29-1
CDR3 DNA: TGCAGCGTGGGAGGGGCTAGCGGGAGGGCCGGAGATACGCAGTATTTT
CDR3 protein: CSVGGASGRAGDTQYF

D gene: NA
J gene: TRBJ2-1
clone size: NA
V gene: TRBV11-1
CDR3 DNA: TGTGCCAGCAGCCCGCCGGGGGGCGCCTACAATGAGCAGTTCTTC
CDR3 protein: CASSPPGGAYNEQFF

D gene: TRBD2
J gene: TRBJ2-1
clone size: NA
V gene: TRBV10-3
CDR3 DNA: TGTGCCATCAGTGAAGGGACTAGCGGGAGACAGGAGCAGTTCTTC
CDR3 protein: CAISEGTSGRQEQFF

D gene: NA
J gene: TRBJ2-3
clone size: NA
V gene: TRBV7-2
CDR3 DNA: TGTGCCAGCAGTTTCACAGGGTTGTCAGATACGCAGTATTTT
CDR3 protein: CASSFTGLSDTQYF

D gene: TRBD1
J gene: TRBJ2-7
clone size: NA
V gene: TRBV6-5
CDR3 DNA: TGTGCCAGCCGGGACAGGCTCCACTCCTACGAGCAGTACTTC
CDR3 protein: CASRDRLHSYEQYF

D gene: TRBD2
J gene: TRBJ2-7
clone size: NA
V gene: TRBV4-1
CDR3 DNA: TGCGCCAGCAGCCACTCACCGGGACTAGGTAGCTACGAGCAGTACTTC
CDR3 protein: CASSHSPGLGSYEQYF

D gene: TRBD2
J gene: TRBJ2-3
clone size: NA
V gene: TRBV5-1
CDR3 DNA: TGCGCCAGCAGCTTTAGTTCGGGAGGAGATACGCAGTATTTT
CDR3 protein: CASSFSSGGDTQYF

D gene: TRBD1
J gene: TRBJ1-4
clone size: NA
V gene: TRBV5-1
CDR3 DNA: TGCGCCAGCAGTCAGGGACAGGGGGCCATATGGGAAAAACTGTTTTTT
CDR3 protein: CASSQGQGAIWEKLFF

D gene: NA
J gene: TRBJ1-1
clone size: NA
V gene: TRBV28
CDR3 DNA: TGTGCCAGCAGTTTGCCGCTAAACGTGAACACTGAAGCTTTCTTT
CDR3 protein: CASSLPLNVNTEAFF

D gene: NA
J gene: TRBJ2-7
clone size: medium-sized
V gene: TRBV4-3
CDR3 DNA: TGCGCCAGCAGCCAAGAGGGGCGATGGGGGCCCCACGAGCAGTACTTC
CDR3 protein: CASSQEGRWGPHEQYF